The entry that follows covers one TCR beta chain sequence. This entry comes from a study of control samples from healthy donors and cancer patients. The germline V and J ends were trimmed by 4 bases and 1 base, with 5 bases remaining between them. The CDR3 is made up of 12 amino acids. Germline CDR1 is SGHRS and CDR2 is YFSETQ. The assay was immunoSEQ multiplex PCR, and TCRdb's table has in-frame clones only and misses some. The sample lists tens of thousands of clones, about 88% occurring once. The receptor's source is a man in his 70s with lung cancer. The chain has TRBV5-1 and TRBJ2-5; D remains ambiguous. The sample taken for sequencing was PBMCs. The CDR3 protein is CASSHRQETQYF. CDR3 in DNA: TGCGCCAGCAGCCACCGCCAAGAGACCCAGTACTTC.